Listed here are 22 T cell receptor beta chains from one sample, sequenced in a study of blood T cell repertoires in COVID-19. Assay: immunoSEQ multiplex PCR; the TCRdb copy retains only in-frame clones and omits some. This sample has 200,000 to 300,000 clones, with 65% to 90% found just once. Sequencing input: peripheral blood. These receptors all come from a man younger than 45 with active or convalescent COVID-19.

Only one count was recorded for this clone. J is TRBJ2-7 and V is TRBV11-2; D uncertain. Deletions cut 7 bases from V and 1 base from J, with 14 bases between. The CDR3 is 14 amino acids. Germline CDR1 and CDR2: SGHAT and FQNNGV. Written as DNA, the CDR3 is TGTGCCAGCACCTCGGTTTGGGCTTCCTACGAGCAGTACTTC. It codes for CASTSVWASYEQYF.

The chain uses TRBV3-1 (or the pseudogene TRBV3-2) and TRBJ2-7; perhaps TRBD1 as D (6 bases). In germline, CDR1 is LGHDT, CDR2 YNNKEL (reference sequence). The CDR3 contains 14 residues. V was shortened by 3 bases and J by 0 bases, with 9 bases between the two germline ends. Here the CDR3 DNA reads TGTGCCAGCAGCCATGGACAGCCCTCCTACGAGCAGTACTTC. Translating it yields CASSHGQPSYEQYF.

CDR3 bases: TGTGCCTGCACCACCGGGGAAGCTTTCTTT. This codes for CACTTGEAFF. The gene calls are TRBV6-5 and TRBJ1-1, with D uncertain. V was trimmed by 11 bases and J by 8 bases, leaving 12 bases between them. From germline, CDR1 is MNHEY and CDR2 SVGAGI. This CDR3 region has 10 residues.

V usage is TRBV7-9 and J usage is TRBJ1-6, with 7 bases lining up with TRBD1. Germline V gives CDR1 SEHNR, CDR2 FQNEAQ (reference sequence). This CDR3 has 15 residues. The ends lost 1 base at V and 10 bases at J; junction bases unmatched: 7. The CDR3 coding sequence is TGTGCCAGCAGCTTAGTCCAGGGGGGTTCGTCACCCCTCCACTTT. It translates to CASSLVQGGSSPLHF.

The chain links TRBV7-2 to TRBJ1-5; D remains ambiguous. This CDR3 is built from 12 residues. V was pared by 1 base and J by 13 bases, with 11 bases between. CDR1 and CDR2 from the germline V gene are SGHTA and FQGNSA. Here the CDR3 reads CASSLVRSPQHF. As DNA, the CDR3 is TGTGCCAGCAGCTTAGTTCGGTCTCCACAGCATTTT.

CDR3 sequence reads: CAWNQGAINQPQHF. DNA for the CDR3: TGTGCCTGGAACCAGGGGGCTATCAATCAGCCCCAGCATTTT. V gene TRBV30 combines with J gene TRBJ1-5; 8 bases line up with TRBD1. The CDR3 covers 14 residues. V dropped 4 bases and J dropped 3; count of bases not matched to a gene: 5. Germline V gives CDR1 GTSNPN, CDR2 SVGIG (reference sequence).

The gene calls are TRBV11-2 and TRBJ2-7; tentatively, D is TRBD1 (6 bases). Trimming took off 4 bases at V and 3 bases at J, with 13 bases between the two ends. This CDR3 is built from 14 residues. Looked up from germline, CDR1 is SGHAT and CDR2 is FQNNGV. The CDR3 region is CASSWAAGVYEQYF. The DNA of the CDR3 is TGTGCCAGCAGCTGGGCGGCAGGGGTCTACGAGCAGTACTTC.

This sequence joins TRBV7-2 and TRBJ1-3, with D possibly TRBD1 on 5 matching bases. The germline gives CDR1 SGHTA, CDR2 FQGNSA. The CDR3 has 17 amino acids. The germline V and J ends were trimmed by 1 base and 1 base, with 14 bases remaining between them. The CDR3 bases are TGTGCCAGCAGCTTAGTATCCCTCGCAGGGTCTGGAAACACCATATATTTT. This codes for CASSLVSLAGSGNTIYF.

V is TRBV11-2 and J is TRBJ2-7; weak D call: TRBD1 (6 bases). The V end lost 0 bases, the J end lost 6 bases, and 15 bases lay between the germline ends. Germline V gene lookup returns CDR1 SGHAT and CDR2 FQNNGV. The CDR3 covers 15 residues. CDR3 loop: CASSLEQGTLREQYF. The DNA for the CDR3 is TGTGCCAGCAGCTTAGAACAGGGAACTTTACGCGAGCAGTACTTC.

V and J are TRBV19 and TRBJ2-2, with 7 bases fitting TRBD2. The CDR3 spans 17 residues. In germline, CDR1 is LNHDA, CDR2 SQIVND (reference sequence). V lost 9 bases, J lost 1 base, and 14 bases stayed unmatched. CDR3 in amino acids: CASRGEAGRRNTGELFF. CDR3 in DNA: TGTGCCAGCCGAGGCGAAGCGGGACGGCGGAACACCGGGGAGCTGTTTTTT.

This sequence joins TRBV6-5 and TRBJ1-2; the match to TRBD1 covers 7 bases. J lost 8 bases, V lost 4 bases, and 13 bases had no gene match. The germline gives CDR1 MNHEY, CDR2 SVGAGI. The CDR3 runs 15 residues. In DNA, the CDR3 is TGTGCCAGCAGTTCTCCAGGGGGAAGTATCTACGGCTACACCTTC. Translation gives CASSSPGGSIYGYTF.

The V gene is TRBV5-6, the J gene TRBJ2-3; 9 nucleotides align to TRBD2. The CDR3 covers 17 residues. V was pared by 7 bases and J by 2 bases, with 14 bases of the junction left unmatched. Germline lookup yields CDR1 SGHDT and CDR2 YYEEEE. CDR3 amino acids: CASSRLEGGGATDTQYF. CDR3 DNA: TGTGCCAGCTCTCGGTTGGAGGGCGGGGGGGCCACAGATACGCAGTATTTT.

The chain combines TRBV2 with TRBJ2-1, with 8 bases identical to TRBD1. Germline-derived CDR1 and CDR2 are SNHLY and FYNNEI. The CDR3 totals 14 residues. The ends lost 7 bases at V and 2 bases at J; junction bases unmatched: 4. This CDR3 is CASIRTGPYNEQFF. The CDR3 region has the DNA TGTGCCAGCATCCGGACAGGGCCCTACAATGAGCAGTTCTTC. Drawing the rest from reference TRBV2 and TRBJ2-1, the complete variable domain is EPEVTQTPSHQVTQMGQEVILRCVPISNHLYFYWYRQILGQKVEFLVSFYNNEISEKSEIFDDQFSVERPDGSNFTLKIRSTKLEDSAMYFCASIRTGPYNEQFFGPGTRLTVL.

The chain links TRBV7-6 to TRBJ2-1; 14 positions agree with TRBD2. Trimming took 5 bases from V and 0 from J; bases not matched to a gene: 9. This CDR3 is 19 amino acids long. Germline V gene sequence: CDR1 SGHVS, CDR2 FNYEAQ. The CDR3 loop is CASSGGLAGGLSSYNEQFF. CDR3 in DNA: TGTGCCAGCAGCGGTGGACTAGCGGGGGGCCTTAGCTCCTACAATGAGCAGTTCTTC.

The gene calls are TRBV4-2 and TRBJ1-1; possibly TRBD1 for D (5 bases). This CDR3 contains 11 residues. The germline V and J ends were trimmed by 7 bases and 7 bases, with 10 bases remaining between them. Germline V CDR1 and CDR2: LGHNA, YNFKEQ. Written as DNA, the CDR3 is TGTGCCAGCAAATCAGACAGTGAAGCTTTCTTT. Protein sequence: CASKSDSEAFF.

Only one count was recorded for this clone. The genes are TRBV15 and TRBJ2-2; 8 bases line up with TRBD1. CDR1 and CDR2 (germline): LNHNV, YYDKDF (reference sequence). The CDR3 contains 18 residues. With 7 bases clipped from V and 4 bases from J, the junction kept 17 bases outside the gene matches. CDR3 nucleotides: TGTGCCACCACCAACAGTCGAAAAGGCACAGGGGGCACCGGGGAGCTGTTTTTT. Protein product: CATTNSRKGTGGTGELFF.

The rearrangement joins TRBV27 to TRBJ2-1; TRBD2 agrees at 10 bases. The CDR3 is 16 amino acids. Germline V gene data show CDR1 as MNHEY and CDR2 as SMNVEV (reference sequence). V lost 0 bases to trimming and J lost 7 bases; unmatched junction nucleotides: 6. The CDR3 here is CASSLSAAGGRNEQFF. CDR3 nucleotide sequence: TGTGCCAGCAGTTTATCCGCAGCGGGGGGGCGGAATGAGCAGTTCTTC.

The chain joins TRBV19 to TRBJ2-7; TRBD1 matches 7 bases. The germline V gene encodes CDR1 LNHDA and CDR2 SQIVND (reference sequence). V lost 4 bases, J lost 4 bases, and 7 bases stayed unmatched. The CDR3 is made up of 14 amino acids. The CDR3 region has the DNA TGTGCCAGTAGTAGCGACAGGGTGCGGTACGAGCAGTACTTC. Translating gives CASSSDRVRYEQYF.

This rearrangement joins TRBV3-1 (or the pseudogene TRBV3-2) to TRBJ2-5; the match to TRBD1 covers 10 bases. The germline V gene encodes CDR1 LGHDT and CDR2 YNNKEL (reference sequence). The CDR3 loop spans 16 amino acids. J was trimmed by 5 bases and V by 4 bases; bases with no gene match: 10. The CDR3, as DNA: TGTGCCAGCAGCCCCCGGGACAGGGGCCCTTGGGAGACCCAGTACTTC. Residues: CASSPRDRGPWETQYF.

This clone came up once. V gene TRBV6-5 combines with J gene TRBJ2-3; D is undetermined. CDR1 and CDR2 from the germline V gene are MNHEY and SVGAGI. The V and J ends lost 10 bases and 6 bases respectively, with 11 bases between them. This CDR3 region has 11 residues. CDR3 residues: CATRSVDTQYF. In DNA form, the CDR3 reads TGTGCCACGCGCTCCGTGGATACGCAGTATTTT.

The V call is TRBV2, the J call TRBJ2-3; TRBD2 might be the D (5 bases). The CDR3 loop spans 16 amino acids. Between the trimmed V and J ends, which lost 3 bases and 1 base, there was a span of 14 bases. Germline V gene data show CDR1 as SNHLY and CDR2 as FYNNEI. Here the CDR3 DNA reads TGTGCCAGCAGTGAGCGGGTGGTCGGCCGCACAGATACGCAGTATTTT. Encoded protein: CASSERVVGRTDTQYF.

This chain links TRBV5-6 with TRBJ1-3; no clear D. The germline V gene has CDR1 SGHDT and CDR2 YYEEEE. This CDR3 has 15 amino acids. V shed 4 bases and J shed 0 bases, with 11 bases lying between them. CDR3 bases: TGTGCCAGCAGCCGATACTCTTCCTCTGGAAACACCATATATTTT. Encoded protein: CASSRYSSSGNTIYF.